This T cell receptor beta chain is from a study of beta chain features in type 1 diabetes (dated by TCRdb to about 2018). Some background on the complete study: Patients and healthy donors did not differ in mean age, gender distribution, total cell number or subset yield. A total of 85 million to 140 million sorted cells were examined across all samples, and the number of cells per subset was strongly correlated with RNA yield. The study compared the TCRB repertoires of sorted circulating CD4+ T cell subsets in recently diagnosed type 1 diabetes patients with those in matched healthy donors. Naive and central memory subsets were obtained from all 28 donors, but regulatory and stem cell-like memory subsets were isolated from only 8 patients and 8 healthy donors. Beyond this particular receptor, the publication reports: At VDJ recombination sites, type 1 diabetes patients had fewer insertions and more deleted nucleotides, which implies abnormalities in thymic rearrangement. In all four CD4+ subsets, TCRB CDR3 length was moderately but significantly shorter in type 1 diabetes patients. HLA sub-analyses involved small numbers of individuals, so any influence of HLA type on TCRB rearrangement remained unresolved. Shorter templates might have been favored by PCR, but patient and control samples were amplified and corrected together, so both groups would have been affected equally by any skew. Naive, central memory and regulatory TCRB repertoires appeared more similar among patients than among healthy donors. Because cDNA rather than genomic DNA was sequenced, highly expressing activated cells could have been over-represented, although no difference in activation and CD3 levels was found between groups.

All of the isolated RNA was reverse transcribed with the High Capacity cDNA Reverse Transcription Kit, so expressed TCRB transcripts were sequenced. Naive, central memory and regulatory T cell samples underwent deep immunoSEQ sequencing, averaging around 3.6 million total reads per sample. Sorted cells were lysed in RLT buffer, and RNA was extracted using DNase-treated RNeasy Micro or Mini kits according to cell number. Each cell subset was processed separately to prevent cross-contamination, with patient and healthy donor samples processed together. The immunoSEQ multiplex PCR was used to amplify TCRB sequences from cDNA, generating 87-bp fragments that spanned the CDR3 region. Sequencing of the amplicons was done on the Illumina HiSeq platform. The authors processed their data as follows. PCR bias was computationally corrected using synthetic template baselines, reads within Hamming distance 2 were collapsed, and singletons that could not be merged were discarded. Reads were aligned against IMGT so that V, D and J genes, CDR3 length and insertions or deletions at six rearrangement sites could be assigned. Within each subset, clonotype counts were normalized to the number of sorted cells before true diversity and Gini coefficients were calculated with the tcR R package. The overlap coefficient, calculated on TCRB nucleotide sequences, was used to measure repertoire sharing. Out-of-frame TCRB sequences from naive cells were analyzed to stand in for the pre-selection repertoire. TCRdb took this table from immuneACCESS and kept in-frame rearrangements with V and J called. Such tables lack part of the clones; where checked against another copy, unresolved V genes explain under half of the gap, and the rest is unexplained. V, J and clone size derive from that table, while D and trimming were established from the DNA sequence. The sample table lists about 250,000 clones, approximately 14% of them with a count of one. The top ten clonotypes cover more than 0.02% of the sample.

For CDR1 and CDR2, the germline V gene (reference sequence) lists SGHNT and YYREEE. The junction carries 19 bases between V and J, which are trimmed by 3 bases and 1 base respectively. The CDR3 runs 17 amino acids, cysteine and phenylalanine included. Here the CDR3 DNA is all that survives: 51 bases in frame from base 1. A single peripheral blood draw of about 116 mL on average was collected from each donor into heparinised tubes. Using a panel that included CD45RO, CCR7, CD25, CD127, CD95 and CD27, naive, central memory, regulatory and stem cell-like memory CD4+ T cells were sorted on a BD FACSAria II. A purity above 98% was achieved for all sorted populations. Right away, PBMCs were isolated by Lymphoprep density gradient centrifugation and were stained directly, with no culture step. So that batch effects would be minimized, each experiment stained and sorted samples in pairs, pairing one healthy donor with one patient.

This clone was detected only a few times. The antigen it recognizes is unknown. Base qualities were left out, and no much larger clone turns up one base away. Sequencing was done on a sample of naive CD4+ T cells from blood. What this sample's cell subset or site label stands for: true naive CD4+ T cells. The TCR was taken from a woman aged 35 to 49 in good health. Recombination connected TRBV5-4 to TRBJ1-1, and perhaps TRBD1 as D gene, on 5 matching bases. The CDR3 reads as follows: CASSSPGGRGGNTEAFF. The nucleotide sequence is given as TGTGCCAGCAGCTCGCCGGGCGGCCGGGGGGGGAACACTGAAGCTTTCTTT.